The 8 T cell receptor beta chains below come from one sample, sequenced in a study of cytomegalovirus exposure and HLA in healthy donors. PCR amplification relied on 60 Vbeta primers (plus 13 Jbeta primers). Clones were sequenced by immunoSEQ multiplex PCR, and TCRdb holds only the in-frame ones, with some missing. The sample lists 200,000 to 250,000 clones; around 73% were seen once. Sequences were obtained from PBMCs. These receptors all come from a male donor in good health and CMV-seronegative.

V usage is TRBV5-1 and J usage is TRBJ2-1, with 7 bases lining up with TRBD2. The CDR3 length is 15 residues. CDR1 SGHRS and CDR2 YFSETQ come from the germline V gene. The V gene end was trimmed by 4 bases and the J gene end by 3 bases; junction bases not matched to a gene: 7. Here the CDR3 DNA reads TGCGCCAGCAGCGCCGGACTAGACGTCTACAATGAGCAGTTCTTC. This translates into CASSAGLDVYNEQFF.

This rearrangement joins TRBV10-1 to TRBJ2-3, with D tentatively TRBD1 (6 bases). Germline V gene data show CDR1 as WNHNN and CDR2 as SYGVQD (reference sequence). Trimming pared 3 bases from V and 6 bases from J, leaving 13 bases between. The CDR3 runs 14 residues. CDR3 loop: CASSDGGPRDTQYF. The CDR3 DNA sequence: TGCGCCAGCAGTGATGGGGGCCCGAGGGATACGCAGTATTTT.

Turning to this clone: The germline gene is not matched at one end of the junction; a read error may be the cause. The J gene is TRBJ2-7, the V gene TRBV9, with 9 bases that match TRBD2. In germline, CDR1 is SGDLS, CDR2 YYNGEE. The CDR3 is made up of 15 amino acids. The CDR3 coding sequence is TGTGCCAGCAACGTAGGAAATAGCGGGAGCCACGAGCAGTACTTC. Its protein is CASNVGNSGSHEQYF.

The rearrangement uses TRBV6-6 and TRBJ1-2; a possible D gene is TRBD1 (6 bases). Trimming cost V 6 bases and J 0 bases, with 14 bases left between them. Germline V lookup: CDR1 MNHNY, CDR2 SVGAGI (reference sequence). The CDR3 loop spans 15 amino acids. CDR3: CASRSGGAPNYGYTF. CDR3 nucleotides: TGTGCCAGCAGATCCGGGGGGGCCCCTAACTATGGCTACACCTTC.

The V gene is TRBV6-6, the J gene TRBJ2-1; D is perhaps TRBD1 (6 bases). Trimming pared 5 bases from V and 7 bases from J, leaving 15 bases between. This CDR3 comprises 14 residues. The germline V gene has CDR1 MNHNY and CDR2 SVGAGI (reference sequence). CDR3 nucleotide sequence: TGTGCCAGCAGTGAGGGACACATACGGAATGAGCAGTTCTTC. Translating it yields CASSEGHIRNEQFF.

The chain carries TRBV7-9 and TRBJ2-7; 13 positions match TRBD2. The germline gives CDR1 SEHNR, CDR2 FQNEAQ (reference sequence). The V gene end was trimmed by 4 bases and the J gene end by 0 bases; junction bases not matched to a gene: 0. CDR3 length: 15 amino acids. DNA for the CDR3: TGTGCCAGCAGCTGGACTAGCGGGGGCTCCTACGAGCAGTACTTC. It yields the protein CASSWTSGGSYEQYF.

This chain links TRBV9 with TRBJ2-2; 9 bases map to TRBD2. The CDR3 loop spans 15 amino acids. CDR1 and CDR2 (germline): SGDLS, YYNGEE. Trimming removed 2 bases from V and 4 bases from J; junction bases left unmatched: 3. CDR3 sequence (DNA): TGTGCCAGCAGCGTTAGCGGGAGAGGCACCGGGGAGCTGTTTTTT. Translating gives CASSVSGRGTGELFF.

The gene calls are TRBV2 and TRBJ1-2; D not resolved. The CDR3 length is 12 residues. V was clipped by 2 bases and J by 8 bases, with 9 bases between them. The germline CDR1 and CDR2 sequences are SNHLY and FYNNEI. The chain's CDR3 is CASSERSEGYTF. DNA for the CDR3: TGTGCCAGCAGTGAACGGTCGGAGGGCTACACCTTC.